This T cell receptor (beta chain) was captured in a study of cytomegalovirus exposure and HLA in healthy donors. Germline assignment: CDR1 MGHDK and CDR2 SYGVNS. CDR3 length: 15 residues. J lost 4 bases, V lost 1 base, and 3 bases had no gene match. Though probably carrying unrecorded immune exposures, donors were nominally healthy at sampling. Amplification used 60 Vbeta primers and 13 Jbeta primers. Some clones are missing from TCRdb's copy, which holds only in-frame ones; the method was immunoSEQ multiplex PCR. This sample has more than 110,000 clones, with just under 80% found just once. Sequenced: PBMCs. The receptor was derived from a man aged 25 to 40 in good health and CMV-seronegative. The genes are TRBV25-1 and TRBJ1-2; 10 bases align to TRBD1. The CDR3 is CASSESGTGVYGYTF. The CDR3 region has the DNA TGTGCCAGCAGTGAATCCGGGACAGGGGTCTATGGCTACACCTTC.